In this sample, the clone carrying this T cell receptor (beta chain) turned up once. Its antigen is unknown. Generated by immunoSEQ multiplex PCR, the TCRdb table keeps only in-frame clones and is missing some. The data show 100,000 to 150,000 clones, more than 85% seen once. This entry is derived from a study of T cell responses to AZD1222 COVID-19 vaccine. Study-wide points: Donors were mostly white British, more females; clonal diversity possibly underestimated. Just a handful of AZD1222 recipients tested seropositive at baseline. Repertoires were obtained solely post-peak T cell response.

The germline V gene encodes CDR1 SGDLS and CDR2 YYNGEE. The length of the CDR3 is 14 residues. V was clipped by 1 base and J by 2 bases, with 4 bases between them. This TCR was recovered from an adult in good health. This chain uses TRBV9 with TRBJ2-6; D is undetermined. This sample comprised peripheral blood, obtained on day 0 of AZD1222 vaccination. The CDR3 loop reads CASSVLAGANVLTF. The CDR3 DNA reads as TGTGCCAGCAGCGTACTGGCTGGGGCCAACGTCCTGACTTTC.